The clone carrying this T cell receptor (beta chain) was detected once. The table came from immunoSEQ multiplex PCR; TCRdb's copy has only in-frame clones and leaves some out. The table shows about 2.1 million clones, with just over 90% occurring only once. CD45RO-negative cells were positively selected for CCR7, leaving out terminally differentiated effector memory CD45RA+ cells. The data are from a study of shared clonotypes between healthy human individuals. This CDR3 is built from 16 residues. The V end was cut by 2 bases, the J end by 4 bases, with 18 bases between. CDR1 and CDR2 from the germline V gene are MNHEY and SMNVEV (reference sequence).

V and J are TRBV27 and TRBJ2-7; D may match TRBD1 or TRBD2 (6 bases each). The TCR originated in a man younger than 35 in good health. Some clones in this sample may be carry-over from other donors' samples. Sequenced sample: naive CD8+ T cells from PBMCs. This CDR3 reads CASSLLRGHGTYEQYF. In nucleotides, the CDR3 is TGTGCCAGCAGTTTACTCCGGGGGCATGGAACTTACGAGCAGTACTTC.